These 20 T cell receptor beta chains were all obtained from the same sample, sequenced in a study of CD8 T cells in ankylosing spondylitis. TCRdb re-derived calls from the 5' RACE reads in MiXCR, one entry per CDR3 protein. Among about 300,000 distinct CDR3 sequences listed, under 25% were seen once. The sequenced sample was blood, either unsorted or a sorted T cell fraction (not recorded which). The origin of the receptors is a female donor with ankylosing spondylitis or in good health (not recorded which).

In its sample, this clonotype was seen many times. V is TRBV20-1 and J is TRBJ2-5; D uncertain. Germline V lookup: CDR1 DFQATT, CDR2 SNEGSKA (reference sequence). The CDR3 length is 12 residues. Trimming stripped 3 bases from V and 1 base from J, with 6 bases between. The CDR3 DNA reads as TGCAGTGCTAGGACGGGCCAAGAGACCCAGTACTTC. It translates to CSARTGQETQYF.

The rearrangement uses TRBV5-1 and TRBJ2-5; TRBD1 is a possible D gene (6 bases). CDR3 length: 15 residues. The germline CDR1 and CDR2 sequences are SGHRS and YFSETQ. V lost 0 bases to trimming and J lost 5 bases, with 14 bases between them. The CDR3 is CASSLVGTRKETQYF. Here the CDR3 DNA reads TGCGCCAGCAGCTTGGTCGGGACAAGAAAGGAGACCCAGTACTTC.

This chain joins TRBV6-5 and TRBJ2-7; D is ambiguous. V was trimmed by 5 bases and J by 3 bases, leaving 8 bases between them. Germline V gene data show CDR1 as MNHEY and CDR2 as SVGAGI. There are 12 residues in the CDR3. This chain's CDR3 is CASSTGRYEQYF. CDR3 nucleotides: TGTGCCAGCAGTACCGGGCGCTACGAGCAGTACTTC.

As to this clonotype: Being one base from a much bigger clone, this may be a read error. The chain carries TRBV12-3 or TRBV12-4 and TRBJ1-5; the D gene is possibly TRBD1 (5 bases). Trimming left V 5 bases short and J 5 bases short, with 13 bases between. The CDR3 totals 14 residues. For the CDR3, the DNA is TGTGCCAGCAGTCAACGGACAAGGGATCAGCCCCAGCATTTT. Its protein product is CASSQRTRDQPQHF.

This clonotype was counted many times. V usage is TRBV7-9 and J usage is TRBJ2-7; D is possibly TRBD1 (5 bases). V was cut by 3 bases and J by 3 bases, with 9 bases left in between. Germline V gene sequence: CDR1 SEHNR, CDR2 FQNEAQ (reference sequence). The CDR3 is 13 residues long. DNA for the CDR3: TGTGCCAGCAGCTTTAGCAGGGACTACGAGCAGTACTTC. Protein: CASSFSRDYEQYF.

The genes are TRBV21-1 and TRBJ2-5; TRBD1 is the table's D call, not checked against the DNA. TRBV21-1 is deemed a pseudogene. CDR3 size: 16 residues. Written as DNA, the CDR3 is TGTGCCAGCAGCAATCCTGTCACGGGAGTCAGGGAGACCCAGTACTTC. Protein product: CASSNPVTGVRETQYF.

A single count supports this clonotype. This chain links TRBV6-5 with TRBJ2-4, with unresolved D. CDR3 length: 15 residues. The germline V gene encodes CDR1 MNHEY and CDR2 SVGAGI. Trimming left V 7 bases short and J 0 bases short, with 13 bases between. The CDR3 loop reads CASTSQALAKNIQYF. Here the CDR3 DNA reads TGTGCCAGCACTTCTCAAGCACTAGCCAAAAACATTCAGTACTTC.

The chain uses TRBV12-3 or TRBV12-4 and TRBJ2-2; D is ambiguous. This CDR3 has 13 residues. V lost 7 bases and J lost 6, with 12 bases in between. CDR3 nucleotide sequence: TGTGCCAGCACTGAAAGGCCTCCCGGGGAGCTGTTTTTT. Its translation is CASTERPPGELFF.

In its sample, this clonotype was seen a few times. The chain has TRBV20-1 and TRBJ1-6; no firm D call. Trimming took off 6 bases at V and 2 bases at J, with 14 bases between the two ends. Germline-derived CDR1 and CDR2 are DFQATT and SNEGSKA (reference sequence). The CDR3 is made up of 15 amino acids. CDR3 sequence: CSASMRDTYNSPLHF. The CDR3, as DNA: TGCAGTGCCAGTATGAGGGATACCTATAATTCACCCCTCCACTTT.

The chain carries TRBV6-2 or TRBV6-3 and TRBJ1-1, with a possible D match to TRBD1 (5 bases). There are 15 residues in the CDR3. Germline CDR1 MNHEY, CDR2 SVGEGT. Trimming shortened V by 0 bases and J by 0 bases, and 8 bases separated the two germline ends. Here the CDR3 reads CASSYSTVLNTEAFF. The CDR3 region has the DNA TGTGCCAGCAGTTACTCGACAGTGTTGAACACTGAAGCTTTCTTT.

Only a few counts were recorded for this clonotype. The gene calls are TRBV6-1 and TRBJ1-6; 9 bases align to TRBD1. With V trimmed by 7 bases and J by 1 base, 5 bases remained unmatched. The CDR3 runs to 16 residues. In germline, CDR1 is MNHNS, CDR2 SASEGT. The DNA for the CDR3 is TGTGCCAGCAACTCGGGACAGGGATCCTATAATTCACCCCTCCACTTT. This encodes CASNSGQGSYNSPLHF.

V is TRBV6-5 and J is TRBJ2-2; 8 bases align to TRBD2. Germline trimming cut 2 bases from V and 4 bases from J; bases unmatched to any gene: 3. In germline, CDR1 is MNHEY, CDR2 SVGAGI. This CDR3 spans 15 amino acids. CDR3 loop: CASSYGGRFTGELFF. For the CDR3, the DNA is TGTGCCAGCAGTTACGGCGGGAGGTTCACCGGGGAGCTGTTTTTT.

This sequence joins TRBV11-2 and TRBJ2-7, with D maybe TRBD2 (5 bases). The CDR3 totals 14 residues. Germline V lookup: CDR1 SGHAT, CDR2 FQNNGV. Trimming pared 5 bases from V and 2 bases from J, leaving 13 bases between. The CDR3 DNA sequence: TGTGCCAGCAGCGTTGGACCGGGGACCTACGAGCAGTACTTC. It is translated as CASSVGPGTYEQYF.

The chain recombines TRBV20-1 with TRBJ2-5; tentatively, D is TRBD1 or TRBD2 (5 bases each). Looked up from germline, CDR1 is DFQATT and CDR2 is SNEGSKA (reference sequence). The length of the CDR3 is 14 residues. Between the trimmed V and J ends, which lost 5 bases and 2 bases, there was a span of 15 bases. The CDR3: CSAPTGTVQETQYF. The CDR3 coding sequence is TGCAGTGCTCCTACCGGGACGGTGCAAGAGACCCAGTACTTC.

This clonotype was counted many times. V gene TRBV5-1 combines with J gene TRBJ2-7; TRBD1 agrees at 7 bases. Germline values: CDR1 SGHRS, CDR2 YFSETQ. The J segment lost 1 base and the V segment lost 0 bases, leaving 7 bases of the junction unmatched. The length of the CDR3 is 16 residues. CDR3 sequence (DNA): TGCGCCAGCAGCTTGGTTTATGGGGGACAGTCCTACGAGCAGTACTTC. Amino acids: CASSLVYGGQSYEQYF. The complete variable domain, with remaining parts taken from reference TRBV5-1 and TRBJ2-7, reads KAGVTQTPRYLIKTRGQQVTLSCSPISGHRSVSWYQQTPGQGLQFLFEYFSETQRNKGNFPGRFSGRQFSNSRSEMNVSTLELGDSALYLCASSLVYGGQSYEQYFGPGTRLTVT.

The rearrangement uses TRBV12-3 or TRBV12-4 and TRBJ2-7; D unclear. The CDR3 length is 13 residues. Trimming left V 5 bases short and J 0 bases short, with 8 bases between. The CDR3 loop reads CASSNTASYEQYF. CDR3 in DNA: TGTGCCAGCAGTAACACGGCCTCCTACGAGCAGTACTTC.

The chain combines TRBV7-8 with TRBJ2-1; TRBD2 is a possible D gene (6 bases). Germline lookup yields CDR1 SGHVS and CDR2 FQNEAQ. This CDR3 is 13 amino acids long. The germline V and J ends were trimmed by 2 bases and 14 bases, with 16 bases remaining between them. The CDR3 DNA reads TGTGCCAGCAGCTTATATGACGGGGAGGCGAAGTTCTTC. Residues: CASSLYDGEAKFF.

This clonotype appeared a few times. CDR3 sequence: CASSFGGVYTDTQYF. In DNA, the CDR3 is TGTGCCAGCAGTTTTGGGGGGGTCTACACAGATACGCAGTATTTT. The chain employs TRBV27 and TRBJ2-3, with 7 bases matching TRBD2. With V trimmed by 3 bases and J by 2 bases, 5 bases remained unmatched. Germline V gives CDR1 MNHEY, CDR2 SMNVEV (reference sequence). The CDR3 extends over 15 amino acids.

The rearrangement uses TRBV4-1 and TRBJ1-2; TRBD1 matches 9 bases. Germline V CDR1 and CDR2: MGHRA, YSYEKL. This CDR3 comprises 18 residues. V was pared by 1 base and J by 6 bases, with 15 bases of the junction left unmatched. CDR3 in DNA: TGCGCCAGCAGCCAAGGTTCACCCTTGGACAGGGGAGCTGATGGCTACACCTTC. It is translated as CASSQGSPLDRGADGYTF.

This clonotype showed up just a few times. This rearrangement joins TRBV20-1 to TRBJ2-2, with D possibly matching TRBD2 (6 bases). V was pared by 1 base and J by 3 bases, with 12 bases between. Germline CDR1 and CDR2: DFQATT and SNEGSKA (reference sequence). CDR3 length equals 15 residues. Here the CDR3 DNA reads TGCAGTGCTAGAGTGTGGGAGGATGACACCGGGGAGCTGTTTTTT. Residues: CSARVWEDDTGELFF.